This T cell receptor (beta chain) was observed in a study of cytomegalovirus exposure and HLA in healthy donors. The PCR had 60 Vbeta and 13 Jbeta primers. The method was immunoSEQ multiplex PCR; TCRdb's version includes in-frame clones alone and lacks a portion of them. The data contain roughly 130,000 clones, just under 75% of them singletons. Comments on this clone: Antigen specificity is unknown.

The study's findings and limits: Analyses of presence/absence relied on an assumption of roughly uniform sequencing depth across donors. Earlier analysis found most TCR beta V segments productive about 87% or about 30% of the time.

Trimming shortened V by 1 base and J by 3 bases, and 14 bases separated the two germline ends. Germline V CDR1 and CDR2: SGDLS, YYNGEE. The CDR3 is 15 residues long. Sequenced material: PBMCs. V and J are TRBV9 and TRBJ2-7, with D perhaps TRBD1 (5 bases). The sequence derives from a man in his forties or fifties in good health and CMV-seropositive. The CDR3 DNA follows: TGTGCCAGCAGCGTATCATCAGGGCCCCGCTACGAGCAGTACTTC. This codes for CASSVSSGPRYEQYF.